This paragraph reports one T cell receptor beta chain. Its specificity is unknown. This entry belongs to a study of memory CD4+ T cells and cytomegalovirus serostatus. This CDR3 is 15 amino acids long. The V segment lost 1 base and the J segment 3 bases; nucleotides outside the gene matches: 5. Germline V gene lookup returns CDR1 SGHAT and CDR2 FQNNGV. Broader study findings: Median bootstrapped AUC for CMV status was about 0.95 originally, approximately 0.9 US-trained.

Single viable CD3+CD4+CD8-CD45RO+ cells were sorted as the memory CD4+ T cells. In the study's own analysis: After removing out-of-frame reads, 2,204,828 distinct TCRbeta sequences remained. This table comes from immunoSEQ multiplex PCR, and its TCRdb copy is limited to in-frame clones, with some not included. V and J calls and clone size are given by that table; D and trimming were obtained from the DNA. Seen here are about 58,000 clones, more than 65% observed once, and the top ten hold about 0.51%. The source of this sequence is an adult in good health and CMV-seronegative. Some clones in this sample may be carry-over from other donors' samples. This chain links TRBV11-2 with TRBJ2-7; 8 bases agree with TRBD1. Source material: memory CD4+ T cells from blood. In DNA form, the CDR3 reads TGTGCCAGCAGCTTAGCCGGGACAGGTAGCTACGAGCAGTACTTC. It codes for CASSLAGTGSYEQYF. The entire variable domain, with the rest obtained from reference TRBV11-2 and TRBJ2-7, is as follows: EAGVAQSPRYKIIEKRQSVAFWCNPISGHATLYWYQQILGQGPKLLIQFQNNGVVDDSQLPKDRFSAERLKGVDSTLKIQPAKLEDSAVYLCASSLAGTGSYEQYFGPGTRLTVT.